The present T cell receptor (beta chain) was sequenced within a study of cytomegalovirus exposure and HLA in healthy donors. Study-level results: V- and J-gene trimming in TCR beta was tied to a missense DCLRE1C variant by an analysis performed later. An analysis was carried out later, and it reportedly showed fewer N-insertions in an Asian-associated ancestry cluster than the approximately 710-donor mean.

As regards this clone: Its antigen is undetermined.

The CDR3 runs 14 residues. Germline V gene sequence: CDR1 MNHEY, CDR2 SMNVEV (reference sequence). V was trimmed by 5 bases and J by 3 bases, leaving 10 bases between them. Primers: 60 Vbeta forward and 13 Jbeta reverse. The assay was immunoSEQ multiplex PCR, and TCRdb's table has in-frame clones only and misses some. Among 90,000 to 120,000 clones listed, more than 65% were seen once. Input material: PBMCs. V gene TRBV27 combines with J gene TRBJ1-4; D is unresolved. The receptor was derived from a male donor in good health and CMV-seronegative. For the CDR3, the DNA is TGTGCCAGCAGTCGATCTAACCCTAATGAAAAACTGTTTTTT. Amino acids: CASSRSNPNEKLFF.